The source of this TCR beta chain is a study of T cell responses to AZD1222 COVID-19 vaccine. Details on this clone: What it binds is not known.

Assay: immunoSEQ multiplex PCR; the TCRdb copy retains only in-frame clones and omits some. The sample lists 55,000 to 65,000 clones, roughly nine tenths occurring once. CDR1 is SGDLS, CDR2 YYNGEE, per germline. The V and J ends lost 0 bases and 7 bases, in that order; junction bases with no gene match: 6. The length of the CDR3 is 15 residues. Whole-study findings and limits: Seropositive AZD1222 recipients at baseline numbered only five to seven. Clonal diversity may have been underestimated in mostly white British donors.

This sequence was found in an adult who received the AZD1222 COVID-19 vaccine. V gene TRBV9 combines with J gene TRBJ1-2; 10 nucleotides line up with TRBD1. Sequenced here: peripheral blood, sampled 28 days after the second AZD1222 dose. The CDR3 reads CASSVGGQGLFGYTF. The CDR3 DNA sequence: TGTGCCAGCAGCGTAGGGGGACAGGGGTTGTTTGGCTACACCTTC. The full variable domain, its missing parts supplied by reference TRBV9 and TRBJ1-2, is DSGVTQTPKHLITATGQRVTLRCSPRSGDLSVYWYQQSLDQGLQFLIQYYNGEERAKGNILERFSAQQFPDLHSELNLSSLELGDSALYFCASSVGGQGLFGYTFGSGTRLTVV.